Below are 26 T cell receptor beta chains sequenced from a single sample in a study of blood T cells in healthy people across ages. Next came a second PCR, run for 7 to 11 cycles, which used a sample-barcoded 5' primer along with a J-beta primer mix. TCRdb itself ran the 5' RACE reads through MiXCR, one entry per CDR3 protein. The sample consists of 800,000 to 950,000 distinct CDR3 sequences, 30% to 45% of them appearing once. The specimen was blood. All receptors come from a man in his late teens or twenties in good health.

A note on this clonotype: The germline gene is not matched at one end of the junction; a read error may be the cause. The gene calls are TRBV24-1 and TRBJ2-4; 8 bases are a match to TRBD2. CDR1 KGHDR and CDR2 SFDVKD come from the germline V gene. CDR3 length equals 15 residues. CDR3 in amino acids: CATSDASGHQETQNF. The CDR3 nucleotides are TGTGCCACCAGTGATGCTAGCGGGCATCAAGAGACCCAGAACTTC.

The sample holds a few counts of this clonotype. This chain uses TRBV9 with TRBJ1-3; possibly TRBD1 for D (5 bases). V was pared by 2 bases and J by 1 base, with 13 bases between. Germline V lookup: CDR1 SGDLS, CDR2 YYNGEE. The CDR3 sequence is 16 residues long. The CDR3 protein is CASSVGGWRSGNTIYF. The DNA of the CDR3 is TGTGCCAGCAGCGTTGGGGGTTGGAGGTCTGGAAACACCATATATTTT.

This clonotype came up a few times. The chain uses TRBV4-3 and TRBJ1-1, with D unresolved. V lost 0 bases and J lost 3, with 8 bases in between. The CDR3 runs to 14 residues. The V gene's germline CDR1 is LGHNA and CDR2 YSLEER. CDR3 loop: CASSQDYRDTEAFF. The CDR3 DNA reads as TGCGCCAGCAGCCAAGATTATCGGGACACTGAAGCTTTCTTT.

A note on this clonotype: One end of the junction is discordant with germline, which a read error may explain. The chain is built from TRBV12-3 or TRBV12-4 and TRBJ2-3, with unresolved D. The CDR3 spans 15 residues. CDR3 in amino acids: CASSPLRGSPDTQSF. CDR3 DNA: TGTGCCAGCAGCCCACTACGAGGTTCCCCGGATACGCAGTCTTTT.

Comments on this clonotype: A junction boundary mismatches the germline segment, possibly from a read error. This chain uses TRBV12-3 or TRBV12-4 with TRBJ2-7; D is uncertain. The CDR3 is made up of 13 amino acids. The CDR3 coding sequence is TGTGCCAGCAGTTTAGGGCTTAGCTACGAGCGGTACTTC. Protein: CASSLGLSYERYF.

Ten or more counts support this clonotype. The genes are TRBV20-1 and TRBJ2-4; D is perhaps TRBD1 (6 bases). Trimming stripped 1 base from V and 0 bases from J, with 16 bases between. Germline V gene lookup returns CDR1 DFQATT and CDR2 SNEGSKA (reference sequence). The CDR3 is 17 residues long. The CDR3: CSARALRTDLAKNIQYF. CDR3 sequence (DNA): TGCAGTGCTAGAGCCCTTCGGACAGACTTAGCCAAAAACATTCAGTACTTC.

In this sample, this clonotype turned up a few times. The rearrangement joins TRBV7-9 to TRBJ1-2, with 12 bases matching TRBD1. The CDR3 consists of 14 residues. Trimming cost V 6 bases and J 7 bases; bases outside gene matches: 6. Germline V gives CDR1 SEHNR, CDR2 FQNEAQ (reference sequence). Here the CDR3 DNA reads TGTGCCAGCAGAGGGACAGGGGGCCTCGGTGGCTACACCTTC. It is translated as CASRGTGGLGGYTF.

The chain couples TRBV15 to TRBJ2-6, with D possibly TRBD1 on 6 matching bases. In germline, CDR1 is LNHNV, CDR2 YYDKDF (reference sequence). This CDR3 comprises 16 residues. With 1 base removed from V and 6 bases from J, the gap between germline ends came to 13 bases. The CDR3 reads CATSRVAGVEANVLTF. The CDR3 DNA sequence: TGTGCCACCAGCAGAGTCGCAGGGGTCGAGGCCAACGTCCTGACTTTC.

This clonotype has more than one count but fewer than ten. The chain uses TRBV4-1 and TRBJ2-2, with D possibly matching TRBD2 (5 bases). The CDR3 contains 13 residues. Trimming removed 7 bases from V and 0 bases from J, with 6 bases in between. Germline CDR1 reads MGHRA; CDR2 reads YSYEKL. CDR3 amino acids: CASTGANTGELFF. Here the CDR3 DNA reads TGCGCCAGCACCGGGGCGAACACCGGGGAGCTGTTTTTT.

This clonotype occurred a few times. The chain uses TRBV10-3 and TRBJ1-4; D remains ambiguous. The CDR3 loop spans 16 amino acids. Per the germline V gene, CDR1 is ENHRY and CDR2 is SYGVKD. V lost 8 bases, J lost 6 bases, and 22 bases lay in between. The CDR3 spells CAIGGSQGPGDEKLFF. In DNA form, the CDR3 reads TGTGCCATCGGAGGGTCTCAAGGACCTGGGGATGAAAAACTGTTTTTT.

This clonotype occurred many times. The V gene is TRBV4-3, the J gene TRBJ2-3, with D perhaps given as TRBD1 or TRBD2 (5 bases each). V lost 3 bases, J lost 0 bases, and 13 bases lay in between. Germline V gene data show CDR1 as LGHNA and CDR2 as YSLEER. This CDR3 is 16 amino acids long. CDR3 DNA: TGCGCCAGCAGCCAGCGCCGGGGCGCAAGCACAGATACGCAGTATTTT. It encodes CASSQRRGASTDTQYF.

The CDR3 here is CAGTKGRGGSYNEQFF. The CDR3 DNA reads as TGTGCCGGCACCAAAGGGAGGGGGGGGTCCTACAATGAGCAGTTCTTC. This chain links TRBV9 with TRBJ2-1; D is possibly TRBD2 (7 bases). V lost 10 bases to trimming and J lost 1 base, with 21 bases between them. The CDR3 totals 16 residues. Germline V gene sequence: CDR1 SGDLS, CDR2 YYNGEE.

This clonotype was found many times. The CDR3 coding sequence is TGTGCCACCAGCCGGAGGCAGGCAAACACTGAAGCTTTCTTT. Translation: CATSRRQANTEAFF. The chain joins TRBV15 to TRBJ1-1; the D is unclear. The ends were cut back, 5 bases at V and 2 bases at J, with 12 bases in the middle. Looked up from germline, CDR1 is LNHNV and CDR2 is YYDKDF (reference sequence). The CDR3 runs 14 residues.

Of note for this clonotype: The junction departs from germline at one end; a sequencing error may be responsible. The chain joins TRBV3-1 to TRBJ1-1; 9 positions agree with TRBD1. Germline loops: CDR1 LGHDT, CDR2 YNNKEL (reference sequence). The length of the CDR3 is 15 residues. This chain's CDR3 is CACSHATGTGSQAFF. The CDR3 DNA reads as TGTGCCTGCAGCCACGCCACCGGGACAGGGTCCCAAGCTTTCTTT.

The chain is built from TRBV6-6 and TRBJ1-6; 7 bases are a match to TRBD1. Trimming removed 7 bases from V and 4 bases from J; junction bases left unmatched: 4. Germline V gene lookup returns CDR1 MNHNY and CDR2 SVGAGI (reference sequence). The CDR3 sequence is 14 residues long. DNA for the CDR3: TGTGCCAGCACCGTGGGACAGTATAATTCACCCCTCCACTTT. This codes for CASTVGQYNSPLHF.

This clonotype was seen more than once but under ten times. This chain joins TRBV30 and TRBJ1-1; TRBD1 matches at 9 bases. The CDR3 has 12 amino acids. V shed 8 bases and J 5 bases; nucleotides not matched to a gene: 6. The germline V gene encodes CDR1 GTSNPN and CDR2 SVGIG (reference sequence). CDR3 residues: CAGFDRGTEAFF. CDR3 sequence (DNA): TGTGCCGGGTTCGACAGGGGGACTGAAGCTTTCTTT.

This chain joins TRBV20-1 and TRBJ1-1; TRBD1 aligns across 10 bases. V was pared by 3 bases and J by 1 base, with 5 bases of the junction left unmatched. The germline V gene has CDR1 DFQATT and CDR2 SNEGSKA (reference sequence). CDR3 length equals 15 residues. CDR3 DNA sequence: TGCAGTGCTAGGGCGACAGGGGGCTGGAACACTGAAGCTTTCTTT. This translates into CSARATGGWNTEAFF.

This clonotype was found a few times. The chain employs TRBV5-1 and TRBJ1-2; perhaps TRBD1 as D (5 bases). Trimming cost V 0 bases and J 8 bases, with 11 bases left between them. The CDR3 sequence is 13 residues long. CDR1 and CDR2 from the germline V gene are SGHRS and YFSETQ. In DNA form, the CDR3 reads TGCGCCAGCAGCTTGGAAGGGGCCCGGGGCTACACCTTC. This translates into CASSLEGARGYTF.

In this sample, this clonotype turned up a few times. This rearrangement joins TRBV7-3 to TRBJ1-2; the D is unclear. V lost 5 bases, J lost 5 bases, and 15 bases lay in between. The germline CDR1 and CDR2 sequences are SGHTA and FQGTGA. CDR3 length equals 14 residues. CDR3 nucleotides: TGTGCCAGCAGCCCCCTGCCGGGTACTTATGGCTACACCTTC. Translated, it gives CASSPLPGTYGYTF.

This clonotype was observed a handful of times. The chain links TRBV5-5 to TRBJ2-1; D is ambiguous. The CDR3 runs to 16 residues. Trimming removed 0 bases from V and 0 bases from J, with 10 bases in between. Germline CDR1 SGHKS, CDR2 YYEKEE (reference sequence). DNA of the CDR3: TGTGCCAGCAGCTTGGGGCTGGAAAGCTCCTACAATGAGCAGTTCTTC. Encoded protein: CASSLGLESSYNEQFF.

The chain recombines TRBV12-3 or TRBV12-4 with TRBJ2-1; D possibly matches TRBD1 or TRBD2 (5 bases each). V dropped 6 bases and J dropped 6 bases, with 18 bases sitting between them. The CDR3 is made up of 15 amino acids. In DNA, the CDR3 is TGTGCCAGCAGCCACTCCGCAGGGAGCTCCAATGAGCAGTTCTTC. Protein sequence: CASSHSAGSSNEQFF.

This clonotype was detected ten times or more. The V call is TRBV6-2 or TRBV6-3, the J call TRBJ2-5, with 12 positions matching TRBD2. Germline CDR1 is MNHEY and CDR2 is SVGEGT. This CDR3 has 16 amino acids. J lost 1 base, V lost 6 bases, and 6 bases had no gene match. CDR3 DNA sequence: TGTGCCAGCAGCAATCGACTAGCGGGGGTCCAAGAGACCCAGTACTTC. It encodes CASSNRLAGVQETQYF.

V and J are TRBV12-3 or TRBV12-4 and TRBJ2-7; 8 bases are a match to TRBD1. This CDR3 spans 15 amino acids. Unmatched junction bases numbered 9, after V lost 6 bases and J lost 2 bases. CDR3 sequence reads: CASRKSGTGTYEQYF. DNA of the CDR3: TGTGCCAGCAGAAAAAGTGGGACAGGTACCTACGAGCAGTACTTC.

This clonotype was detected ten times or more. The chain has TRBV7-9 and TRBJ1-2; D unresolved. Germline lookup yields CDR1 SEHNR and CDR2 FQNEAQ (reference sequence). V was shortened by 4 bases and J by 2 bases, with 11 bases between the two germline ends. The length of the CDR3 is 14 residues. The CDR3: CASSSTTRNYGYTF. CDR3 coding DNA: TGTGCCAGCAGCTCAACGACAAGGAACTATGGCTACACCTTC.

The chain couples TRBV5-1 to TRBJ2-7, with 9 nucleotides matching TRBD1. Germline values: CDR1 SGHRS, CDR2 YFSETQ. V lost 5 bases and J lost 7; bases outside the gene matches: 10. The CDR3 covers 14 residues. The CDR3 is CASRDTDRGGEQYF. The CDR3 DNA reads as TGCGCCAGCAGAGATACGGACAGGGGCGGGGAGCAGTACTTC.

This clonotype was detected only a few times. This may be a read error: a much more frequent sequence differs by one nucleotide. The chain carries TRBV6-6 and TRBJ2-7; no firm D call. The CDR3 consists of 11 residues. V lost 2 bases to trimming and J lost 4 bases, with 3 bases between them. Germline V gives CDR1 MNHNY, CDR2 SVGAGI (reference sequence). The DNA of the CDR3 is TGTGCCAGCAGTTACATGTACGAGCAGTACTTC. It specifies CASSYMYEQYF.